What follows are 2 T cell receptor beta chains derived from one specimen sequenced in a study of blood T cell repertoires in COVID-19. Some clones are missing from TCRdb's copy, which holds only in-frame ones; the method was immunoSEQ multiplex PCR. The table lists 15,000 to 20,000 clones, roughly 87% of them singletons. The sequenced sample was peripheral blood. Receptors were obtained from a man aged 55 to 70 with active COVID-19.

The chain combines TRBV5-1 with TRBJ2-5; TRBD2 aligns across 7 bases. This CDR3 spans 14 amino acids. The J segment lost 0 bases and the V segment lost 2 bases, leaving 1 base of the junction unmatched. Per germline, CDR1 SGHRS and CDR2 YFSETQ. The CDR3 region is CASSFGRYQETQYF. Written as DNA, the CDR3 is TGCGCCAGCAGCTTCGGGAGGTACCAAGAGACCCAGTACTTC.

The chain has TRBV6-5 and TRBJ2-5, with D possibly matching TRBD1 (6 bases). CDR1 is MNHEY and CDR2 is SVGAGI in the germline V gene. Trimming took off 6 bases at V and 3 bases at J, with 11 bases between the two ends. This CDR3 is built from 13 residues. In DNA form, the CDR3 reads TGTGCCAGCAGCAGGACAGTGAAAGAGACCCAGTACTTC. This gives the protein CASSRTVKETQYF.